These 31 T cell receptor beta chains came from one sample sequenced in a study of T cells in Graves' hyperthyroidism and ophthalmopathy. TCR beta CDR3 sequences were amplified from RNA transcripts. The TCR CDR3 first-round RT-PCR relied on the HTBI primer set. Each CDR3 protein is one row after TCRdb ran MiXCR on the multiplex PCR reads. The sample carries around 600,000 distinct CDR3 sequences, around 13% recorded once. The sequencing input was blood. These receptor sequences come from a woman aged 45-65 years with Graves' ophthalmopathy.

This clonotype was counted a few times. This rearrangement joins TRBV12-3 or TRBV12-4 to TRBJ2-2; 9 bases map to TRBD2. CDR3 length equals 16 residues. V lost 2 bases to trimming and J lost 6 bases; unmatched junction nucleotides: 7. This CDR3 is CASSLIAGGRPGELFF. The CDR3 region has the DNA TGTGCCAGCAGTTTAATCGCGGGAGGGCGCCCCGGGGAGCTGTTTTTT.

This clonotype was counted ten times or more. The chain recombines TRBV7-2 with TRBJ2-7; D gene uncertain. The ends were cut back, 1 base at V and 6 bases at J, with 7 bases in the middle. Germline assignment: CDR1 SGHTA and CDR2 FQGNSA. This CDR3 comprises 12 residues. CDR3 nucleotide sequence: TGTGCCAGCAGCTTAGTTAGCCCCGAGCAGTACTTC. This codes for CASSLVSPEQYF.

Only a few counts were recorded for this clonotype. The chain uses TRBV20-1 and TRBJ1-3; D not resolved. CDR1 DFQATT and CDR2 SNEGSKA come from the germline V gene (reference sequence). This CDR3 region has 15 residues. Trimming left V 1 base short and J 0 bases short, with 10 bases between. DNA for the CDR3: TGCAGTGCTAGAGGCCGCGGAAACTCTGGAAACACCATATATTTT. Amino acids: CSARGRGNSGNTIYF.

The chain recombines TRBV11-3 with TRBJ2-2; TRBD1 might be the D (5 bases). The germline V gene encodes CDR1 SGHNT and CDR2 YENEEA. The V and J ends lost 0 bases and 1 base respectively, with 24 bases between them. The CDR3 loop spans 21 amino acids. CDR3 in amino acids: CASSLERSTAQGRLNTGELFF. CDR3 nucleotides: TGTGCCAGCAGCTTAGAACGGAGTACCGCCCAGGGCCGACTGAACACCGGGGAGCTGTTTTTT.

This clonotype was detected ten times or more. The chain couples TRBV28 to TRBJ1-1; D is unclear. The CDR3 covers 18 residues. Trimming stripped 1 base from V and 2 bases from J, with 20 bases between. Germline V gene data show CDR1 as MDHEN and CDR2 as SYDVKM. The CDR3 loop reads CASSLSGKALIHNTEAFF. The CDR3 DNA reads as TGTGCCAGCAGTTTATCCGGGAAAGCCCTTATCCATAACACTGAAGCTTTCTTT.

This clonotype was counted at least ten times. The J gene is TRBJ2-7, the V gene TRBV28; D gene uncertain. The germline V gene encodes CDR1 MDHEN and CDR2 SYDVKM. The CDR3 consists of 12 residues. V lost 7 bases and J lost 3, with 10 bases in between. CDR3 sequence: CASTKSFYEQYF. CDR3 in DNA: TGTGCCAGCACCAAATCATTCTACGAGCAGTACTTC.

This clonotype was seen more than once but under ten times. The genes are TRBV5-1 and TRBJ2-1; D might be TRBD2 (6 bases). Germline loops: CDR1 SGHRS, CDR2 YFSETQ. The CDR3 spans 15 residues. Trimming cost V 2 bases and J 2 bases, with 11 bases left between them. In DNA, the CDR3 is TGCGCCAGCAGCTTCCGGGAGAAGGCCTACAATGAGCAGTTCTTC. It codes for CASSFREKAYNEQFF.

This clonotype was seen at least ten times. The chain uses TRBV6-2 or TRBV6-3 and TRBJ2-3; D is possibly TRBD2 (6 bases). Germline CDR1 reads MNHEY; CDR2 reads SVGEGT. V was pared by 6 bases and J by 2 bases, with 12 bases between. This CDR3 contains 14 residues. This chain's CDR3 is CASSIRDFTDTQYF. DNA for the CDR3: TGTGCCAGCAGCATAAGGGACTTCACAGATACGCAGTATTTT.

The sample holds many counts of this clonotype. The gene calls are TRBV20-1 and TRBJ1-2, with a tentative D call TRBD1 (6 bases). Germline assignment: CDR1 DFQATT and CDR2 SNEGSKA (reference sequence). This CDR3 is built from 13 residues. CDR3: CSVVDRFGDGYTF. CDR3 bases: TGCAGCGTAGTCGACAGGTTCGGCGATGGCTACACCTTC.

Many counts were recorded for this clonotype. The chain carries TRBV13 and TRBJ2-5; 14 bases map to TRBD2. There are 16 residues in the CDR3. J lost 5 bases, V lost 5 bases, and 7 bases had no gene match. The germline V gene has CDR1 PRHDT and CDR2 FYEKMQ (reference sequence). CDR3 residues: CASSARTSGRFETQYF. CDR3 sequence (DNA): TGTGCCAGCAGCGCACGGACTAGCGGGAGGTTTGAGACCCAGTACTTC.

This clonotype has at least ten counts. J is TRBJ2-7 and V is TRBV10-3; no clear D gene. Trimming left V 3 bases short and J 4 bases short, with 10 bases between. Germline loops: CDR1 ENHRY, CDR2 SYGVKD. The CDR3 runs to 13 residues. CDR3 coding DNA: TGTGCCATCAGTGAAGGCCAGGTATACGAGCAGTACTTC. Its protein is CAISEGQVYEQYF.

The table lists this clonotype with a few counts. The chain has TRBV20-1 and TRBJ2-1, with D perhaps matching TRBD2 (5 bases). Germline CDR1 is DFQATT and CDR2 is SNEGSKA (reference sequence). This CDR3 region has 12 residues. V lost 8 bases, J lost 7 bases, and 15 bases lay in between. The CDR3 loop reads CSTPGSPNEQFF. As DNA, the CDR3 is TGCAGTACTCCGGGGTCACCAAATGAGCAGTTCTTC.

This clonotype was seen many times. The rearrangement links TRBV7-2 to TRBJ2-7; 14 bases agree with TRBD2. The CDR3 runs 16 residues. With 2 bases clipped from V and 5 bases from J, the junction kept 5 bases outside the gene matches. The germline gives CDR1 SGHTA, CDR2 FQGNSA. This chain's CDR3 is CASSLPGLAGVDEQYF. In DNA form, the CDR3 reads TGTGCCAGCAGCTTACCGGGACTAGCGGGAGTGGACGAGCAGTACTTC. Full variable domain (missing parts from reference TRBV7-2 and TRBJ2-7): GAGVSQSPSNKVTEKGKDVELRCDPISGHTALYWYRQSLGQGLEFLIYFQGNSAPDKSGLPSDRFSAERTGGSVSTLTIQRTQQEDSAVYLCASSLPGLAGVDEQYFGPGTRLTVT.

This clonotype occurred many times. This rearrangement joins TRBV2 to TRBJ1-2, with D unresolved. V was pared by 10 bases and J by 0 bases, with 12 bases between. CDR1 is SNHLY, CDR2 FYNNEI, per germline. The CDR3 totals 13 residues. The CDR3, as DNA: TGTGCCACGAGTGGTGGAGCTAACTATGGCTACACCTTC. Its protein is CATSGGANYGYTF.

The rearrangement uses TRBV7-3 and TRBJ2-1; D is uncertain. CDR1 is SGHTA, CDR2 FQGTGA, per germline. Trimming removed 3 bases from V and 5 bases from J, with 11 bases in between. The CDR3 runs 14 residues. CDR3 in DNA: TGTGCCAGCAGCTTCGGACCCGCCGACAATGAGCAGTTCTTC. Encoded protein: CASSFGPADNEQFF.

The chain joins TRBV4-2 to TRBJ2-2; 10 nucleotides align to TRBD1. The V and J ends lost 3 bases and 5 bases, in that order; junction bases with no gene match: 12. Germline V CDR1 and CDR2: LGHNA, YNFKEQ. The CDR3 extends over 18 amino acids. Written as DNA, the CDR3 is TGTGCCAGCAGCCACGCCCCACGGGACAGGGGATGGACCGGGGAGCTGTTTTTT. Amino acids: CASSHAPRDRGWTGELFF.

This clonotype was seen a handful of times. The J gene is TRBJ1-4, the V gene TRBV6-5; no clear D gene. V dropped 1 base and J dropped 8 bases, with 17 bases sitting between them. The CDR3 has 16 amino acids. CDR1 is MNHEY and CDR2 is SVGAGI in the germline V gene. In DNA, the CDR3 is TGTGCCAGCAGTTACTACGGTAGCACCCCGGAAGAAAAACTGTTTTTT. Translating gives CASSYYGSTPEEKLFF.

In its sample, this clonotype was seen a few times. The J gene is TRBJ1-2, the V gene TRBV6-6, with D possibly being TRBD1 (5 bases). V lost 0 bases, J lost 7 bases, and 9 bases lay in between. The CDR3 covers 13 residues. The germline gives CDR1 MNHNY, CDR2 SVGAGI (reference sequence). CDR3: CASSYSLGGGYTF. CDR3 nucleotides: TGTGCCAGCAGTTACTCACTCGGGGGTGGCTACACCTTC.

This clonotype appeared a few times. The rearrangement joins TRBV7-9 to TRBJ2-5; D gene ambiguous. The V and J ends lost 6 bases and 6 bases respectively, with 14 bases between them. The CDR3 contains 13 residues. Germline V CDR1 and CDR2: SEHNR, FQNEAQ (reference sequence). CDR3: CASRDGQKQTQYF. Here the CDR3 DNA reads TGTGCCAGCAGGGACGGCCAGAAGCAGACCCAGTACTTC.

This clonotype was counted at least ten times. The chain is built from TRBV7-9 and TRBJ2-3; TRBD2 matches 8 bases. The V and J ends lost 2 bases and 3 bases, in that order; junction bases with no gene match: 1. CDR1 and CDR2 (germline): SEHNR, FQNEAQ (reference sequence). CDR3 size: 14 residues. The CDR3 protein is CASSLRGGTDTQYF. Here the CDR3 DNA reads TGTGCCAGCAGCTTACGGGGGGGTACAGATACGCAGTATTTT.

V gene TRBV30 combines with J gene TRBJ2-5, with 11 bases lining up with TRBD2. The germline CDR1 and CDR2 sequences are GTSNPN and SVGIG (reference sequence). CDR3 size: 16 residues. J was trimmed by 1 base and V by 3 bases; bases with no gene match: 7. The CDR3 loop reads CAWSAGTSGSQETQYF. The CDR3 DNA reads TGTGCCTGGAGCGCTGGGACTAGCGGTAGCCAAGAGACCCAGTACTTC.

As to this clonotype: A single base separates this from a much larger clone, so it may be a read error. V usage is TRBV6-1 and J usage is TRBJ2-7; a possible D gene is TRBD1 (5 bases). From germline, CDR1 is MNHNS and CDR2 SASEGT. Deletions cut 11 bases from V and 1 base from J, with 21 bases between. The CDR3 contains 15 residues. CDR3 in amino acids: CAAQGIIFASYEQYF. As DNA, the CDR3 is TGTGCCGCGCAGGGCATCATCTTCGCATCCTACGAGCAGTACTTC.

This clonotype was counted many times. The chain combines TRBV10-2 with TRBJ2-4; 7 nucleotides line up with TRBD2. V trimming: 9 bases; J trimming: 3 bases; junction bases outside the gene matches: 8. CDR3 length: 14 amino acids. Germline values: CDR1 WSHSY, CDR2 SAAADI. Here the CDR3 DNA reads TGCGCCAGTGCCCGGGGGGACGGCAAAAACATTCAGTACTTC. This encodes CASARGDGKNIQYF.

This clonotype has more than one count but fewer than ten. The V call is TRBV11-3, the J call TRBJ2-1; 8 bases fit TRBD2. This CDR3 has 17 residues. After removal of 2 bases from V and 2 bases from J, the junction contained 8 bases not matched to a gene. In germline, CDR1 is SGHNT, CDR2 YENEEA. The CDR3 nucleotides read TGTGCCAGCAGCTTATCTGGCGGGAGGCCACCCTACAATGAGCAGTTCTTC. Residues: CASSLSGGRPPYNEQFF. Based on the CDR3 plus reference TRBV11-3 and TRBJ2-1, the full variable domain is EAGVVQSPRYKIIEKKQPVAFWCNPISGHNTLYWYLQNLGQGPELLIRYENEEAVDDSQLPKDRFSAERLKGVDSTLKIQPAELGDSAVYLCASSLSGGRPPYNEQFFGPGTRLTVL.

This clonotype occurred a few times. J is TRBJ1-2 and V is TRBV2, with D perhaps TRBD1 (6 bases). CDR3 length equals 13 residues. The V end lost 6 bases, the J end lost 8 bases, and 16 bases lay between the germline ends. In germline, CDR1 is SNHLY, CDR2 FYNNEI. The CDR3 is CASSVAGESGYTF. The CDR3 nucleotides are TGTGCCAGCAGCGTCGCAGGGGAAAGCGGCTACACCTTC.

This clonotype appeared many times. V gene TRBV11-2 combines with J gene TRBJ2-5; D could derive from TRBD1 or TRBD2 (5 bases each). The V and J ends lost 5 bases and 4 bases respectively, with 20 bases between them. The germline V gene has CDR1 SGHAT and CDR2 FQNNGV. The CDR3 has 16 amino acids. The CDR3 bases are TGTGCCAGCAGCATCGTCGTGGGGGACGTCGGAGAGACCCAGTACTTC. Its translation: CASSIVVGDVGETQYF.

This clonotype was counted ten times or more. The V and J genes are TRBV12-3 or TRBV12-4 and TRBJ1-5; a weak D match, TRBD1 (5 bases). The V end was cut by 6 bases, the J end by 4 bases, with 10 bases between. This CDR3 is built from 13 residues. The CDR3 protein is CASSWGGNQPQHF. The CDR3 coding sequence is TGTGCCAGCAGCTGGGGGGGAAATCAGCCCCAGCATTTT.

On this clonotype: At one boundary the junction diverges from the germline segment, which might be a read error. The chain links TRBV29-1 to TRBJ2-3; TRBD2 might be the D (6 bases). The germline V gene encodes CDR1 SQVTM and CDR2 ANQGSEA. The CDR3 is 14 amino acids. CDR3 DNA: TGCGGCGTCGCACATTGGGGGGGCACAGATACGCAGTATTTT. Residues: CGVAHWGGTDTQYF.

Only a few counts were recorded for this clonotype. The V and J genes are TRBV20-1 and TRBJ2-1; D is ambiguous. Trimming took off 0 bases at V and 5 bases at J, with 14 bases between the two ends. CDR1 is DFQATT, CDR2 SNEGSKA, per germline (reference sequence). This CDR3 spans 15 amino acids. This chain's CDR3 is CSARDSLVVHNEQFF. In DNA form, the CDR3 reads TGCAGTGCTAGAGATAGTCTAGTAGTCCACAATGAGCAGTTCTTC.

This clonotype has just a few counts. This sequence joins TRBV7-9 and TRBJ1-6; 7 bases are shared with TRBD1. After removal of 3 bases from V and 8 bases from J, the junction contained 4 bases not matched to a gene. This CDR3 contains 14 residues. Per the germline V gene, CDR1 is SEHNR and CDR2 is FQNEAQ (reference sequence). As DNA, the CDR3 is TGTGCCAGCAGCTTCGGGCAGGGGGATTCACCCCTCCACTTT. Translating it yields CASSFGQGDSPLHF.

Worth noting for this clonotype: Since the CDR3 does not end with the conserved phenylalanine or tryptophan, this likely comes from a read error. The gene calls are TRBV12-5 and TRBJ1-3; no clear D. This CDR3 spans 13 amino acids. Germline loops: CDR1 LGHNT, CDR2 FRNRAP. The CDR3 spells CASGHSSGNTIYS. The CDR3 coding sequence is TGTGCCAGTGGCCATAGCTCTGGAAACACCATATATTCT.